This T cell receptor (beta chain) appears in the sequencing data of a study of vaccination effects on CD4 cells after COVID-19. Across the study: CD4+ T cells specific for antigen were expanded with viral peptide pools by the ViraFEST assay before sequencing. Samples were given by two convalescent patients 16 days and one week before vaccination.

With more than nine days of culture completed, CD4+ T cells were isolated. Data came from immunoSEQ multiplex PCR; TCRdb stores just in-frame clones and leaves some out. The table has tens of thousands of clones, approximately 72% seen once. The CDR3 sequence is 16 residues long. Germline-derived CDR1 and CDR2 are SGHDN and FVKESK. V was shortened by 1 base and J by 2 bases, with 15 bases between the two germline ends. This clone was counted between two and nine times. Its antigen is as yet unknown. The source of this sequence is a human donor who had a prior SARS-CoV-2 infection. V and J are TRBV14 and TRBJ2-7; D is tentatively TRBD1 or TRBD2 (5 bases each). This material consisted of CD4+ T cells from PBMCs cultured without peptide, taken before COVID-19 vaccination. The CDR3 coding sequence is TGTGCCAGCAGCCAAGGGGGGTTCCGTGGGCCCTACGAGCAGTACTTC. Translation: CASSQGGFRGPYEQYF.